These 28 T cell receptor beta chains share one sample of origin, sequenced in a study of CD8 T cells in ankylosing spondylitis. Via MiXCR, TCRdb re-called the 5' RACE reads, giving one row per CDR3 protein. The profile shows 300,000 to 400,000 distinct CDR3 sequences, roughly 10% of them singletons. The material sequenced was blood, either unsorted or a sorted T cell fraction (not recorded which). The receptors derive from a female donor with ankylosing spondylitis or in good health (not recorded which).

This clonotype has only one observation. A much larger clone sits a single nucleotide away, making a read error possible. The chain employs TRBV20-1 and TRBJ2-1, with TRBD1 identical over 7 bases. The CDR3 totals 15 residues. Germline V gives CDR1 DFQATT, CDR2 SNEGSKA (reference sequence). CDR3 sequence reads: CSASPRDSHYNEQLF. DNA for the CDR3: TGCAGTGCTAGTCCTCGGGACAGCCATTACAATGAGCAGCTCTTC.

In this sample, this clonotype turned up a few times. V gene TRBV5-1 combines with J gene TRBJ1-5, with unresolved D. The germline V and J ends were trimmed by 2 bases and 4 bases, with 7 bases remaining between them. Germline V CDR1 and CDR2: SGHRS, YFSETQ. This CDR3 spans 13 amino acids. CDR3 in amino acids: CASSLNTNQPQHF. In DNA form, the CDR3 reads TGCGCCAGCAGCTTAAACACGAATCAGCCCCAGCATTTT.

In this sample, this clonotype turned up many times. V gene TRBV19 combines with J gene TRBJ2-3; D may be TRBD2 (6 bases). Germline CDR1 and CDR2: LNHDA and SQIVND (reference sequence). The CDR3 totals 14 residues. V was pared by 6 bases and J by 6 bases, with 16 bases between. In DNA form, the CDR3 reads TGTGCCAGTAGCTCCCTCGGGAGCGGGGATACGCAGTATTTT. Protein: CASSSLGSGDTQYF.

The chain recombines TRBV7-2 with TRBJ2-5; 9 bases match TRBD2. The CDR3 is made up of 15 amino acids. V gave up 5 bases and J gave up 1 base; unmatched junction bases: 5. Germline values: CDR1 SGHTA, CDR2 FQGNSA. CDR3 DNA sequence: TGTGCCAGCAGCACTAGCGGGCGGACCCAAGAGACCCAGTACTTC. This translates into CASSTSGRTQETQYF.

This clonotype has at least ten counts. V gene TRBV20-1 combines with J gene TRBJ2-7; 9 nucleotides line up with TRBD2. V trimming: 1 base; J trimming: 3 bases; junction bases outside the gene matches: 1. The CDR3 covers 13 residues. Germline V gene data show CDR1 as DFQATT and CDR2 as SNEGSKA (reference sequence). CDR3 amino acids: CSARGLADYEQYF. Written as DNA, the CDR3 is TGCAGTGCTAGAGGACTAGCGGACTACGAGCAGTACTTC.

This clonotype was seen at least ten times. The V gene is TRBV9, the J gene TRBJ1-1; TRBD1 aligns across 9 bases. Germline lookup yields CDR1 SGDLS and CDR2 YYNGEE. CDR3 length equals 14 residues. Trimming took 4 bases from V and 3 from J; bases not matched to a gene: 4. For the CDR3, the DNA is TGTGCCAGCAGCATACAGGGGGCGGACACTGAAGCTTTCTTT. Translation gives CASSIQGADTEAFF.

This clonotype was seen ten or more times. The chain links TRBV20-1 to TRBJ1-5; possibly TRBD1 for D (6 bases). Germline V CDR1 and CDR2: DFQATT, SNEGSKA (reference sequence). This CDR3 contains 15 residues. V lost 7 bases to trimming and J lost 4 bases, with 20 bases between them. In DNA, the CDR3 is TGCAGTGTTGCCCGCAGGGGAGGGGCGAATCAGCCCCAGCATTTT. It specifies CSVARRGGANQPQHF.

This clonotype appeared a few times. This chain uses TRBV5-5 with TRBJ1-5; no clear D. This CDR3 has 15 amino acids. Germline loops: CDR1 SGHKS, CDR2 YYEKEE (reference sequence). Trimming took 4 bases from V and 0 from J, leaving 11 bases between them. CDR3 sequence reads: CASSAGLVSNQPQHF. DNA for the CDR3: TGTGCCAGCAGCGCCGGACTGGTTAGCAATCAGCCCCAGCATTTT.

The sample holds a few counts of this clonotype. One end of the junction varies from germline; a read error may be responsible. The genes are TRBV3-1 and TRBJ2-2, with 7 bases matching TRBD2. The germline gives CDR1 LGHDT, CDR2 YNNKEL (reference sequence). This CDR3 contains 18 residues. This chain's CDR3 is CATSQGSGGGVNTGELFF. CDR3 nucleotides: TGTGCCACCAGCCAAGGATCTGGGGGAGGGGTGAACACCGGGGAGCTGTTTTTT.

There are many counts of this clonotype. V and J are TRBV4-1 and TRBJ2-1; D remains unclear. The germline V gene has CDR1 MGHRA and CDR2 YSYEKL. Trimming pared 0 bases from V and 4 bases from J, leaving 10 bases between. The CDR3 runs 15 residues. This CDR3 reads CASSQDEPDYNEQFF. CDR3 in DNA: TGCGCCAGCAGCCAAGATGAGCCCGATTACAATGAGCAGTTCTTC.

This clonotype came up a few times. The chain couples TRBV5-1 to TRBJ2-3; D remains ambiguous. V was pared by 3 bases and J by 6 bases, with 14 bases between. CDR1 and CDR2 (germline): SGHRS, YFSETQ. The CDR3 has 14 amino acids. This CDR3 is CASSSAFLGDTQYF. CDR3 coding DNA: TGCGCCAGCAGCTCCGCATTCTTGGGGGATACGCAGTATTTT. Based on the CDR3 plus reference TRBV5-1 and TRBJ2-3, the full variable domain is KAGVTQTPRYLIKTRGQQVTLSCSPISGHRSVSWYQQTPGQGLQFLFEYFSETQRNKGNFPGRFSGRQFSNSRSEMNVSTLELGDSALYLCASSSAFLGDTQYFGPGTRLTVL.

The gene calls are TRBV19 and TRBJ1-5; D remains unclear. The CDR3 is 15 amino acids. Trimming shortened V by 2 bases and J by 1 base, and 9 bases separated the two germline ends. The germline gives CDR1 LNHDA, CDR2 SQIVND (reference sequence). The DNA for the CDR3 is TGTGCCAGTAGTATACAACAGAACAGCAATCAGCCCCAGCATTTT. Protein: CASSIQQNSNQPQHF. Supplemented by reference TRBV19 and TRBJ1-5, the full variable domain reads DGGITQSPKYLFRKEGQNVTLSCEQNLNHDAMYWYRQDPGQGLRLIYYSQIVNDFQKGDIAEGYSVSREKKESFPLTVTSAQKNPTAFYLCASSIQQNSNQPQHFGDGTRLSIL.

This clonotype came up a few times. This rearrangement joins TRBV7-9 to TRBJ2-1, with unresolved D. Germline V gives CDR1 SEHNR, CDR2 FQNEAQ (reference sequence). Trimming pared 3 bases from V and 0 bases from J, leaving 9 bases between. CDR3 size: 15 residues. CDR3 protein: CASSFRLGSYNEQFF. DNA for the CDR3: TGTGCCAGCAGCTTCAGACTGGGCTCCTACAATGAGCAGTTCTTC.

This clonotype was counted ten times or more. The rearrangement links TRBV12-3 or TRBV12-4 to TRBJ1-3; no firm D call. The CDR3 length is 14 residues. Between the trimmed V and J ends, which lost 3 bases and 2 bases, there was a span of 8 bases. CDR3 sequence (DNA): TGTGCCAGCAGTTTTGCTCGAACTGGAAACACCATATATTTT. Translating it yields CASSFARTGNTIYF.

In its sample, this clonotype was seen many times. This rearrangement joins TRBV27 to TRBJ1-1, with D hard to call. Germline V gene sequence: CDR1 MNHEY, CDR2 SMNVEV (reference sequence). V gave up 1 base and J gave up 5 bases, with 11 bases separating them. The CDR3 is 14 residues long. The CDR3 is CASSLFGDGTEAFF. As DNA, the CDR3 is TGTGCCAGCAGTTTATTTGGGGATGGGACTGAAGCTTTCTTT.

This chain joins TRBV7-2 and TRBJ2-1, with unresolved D. CDR3 length equals 15 residues. The germline V and J ends were trimmed by 3 bases and 3 bases, with 12 bases remaining between them. Germline assignment: CDR1 SGHTA and CDR2 FQGNSA. In nucleotides, the CDR3 is TGTGCCAGCAGCTTTAGCAGACTCCACTACAATGAGCAGTTCTTC. Protein: CASSFSRLHYNEQFF.

This clonotype was recorded at least ten times. V gene TRBV5-5 combines with J gene TRBJ2-7; D is perhaps TRBD1 (5 bases). The CDR3 spans 15 residues. Trimming shortened V by 2 bases and J by 1 base, and 13 bases separated the two germline ends. The V gene's germline CDR1 is SGHKS and CDR2 YYEKEE (reference sequence). The CDR3: CASSLTGSQSYEQYF. For the CDR3, the DNA is TGTGCCAGCAGCTTAACAGGAAGCCAATCCTACGAGCAGTACTTC. The full variable domain, completed using reference TRBV5-5 and TRBJ2-7, is DAGVTQSPTHLIKTRGQQVTLRCSPISGHKSVSWYQQVLGQGPQFIFQYYEKEERGRGNFPDRFSARQFPNYSSELNVNALLLGDSALYLCASSLTGSQSYEQYFGPGTRLTVT.

This clonotype was counted many times. This sequence joins TRBV9 and TRBJ2-7; no definite D call. The germline V and J ends were trimmed by 4 bases and 8 bases, with 13 bases remaining between them. This CDR3 contains 12 residues. CDR1 SGDLS and CDR2 YYNGEE come from the germline V gene. The CDR3: CASSPTTSQQYF. The CDR3 bases are TGTGCCAGCAGCCCCACTACTTCGCAGCAGTACTTC.

This rearrangement joins TRBV29-1 to TRBJ2-3, with D possibly being TRBD2 (6 bases). V was trimmed by 4 bases and J by 2 bases, leaving 16 bases between them. The CDR3 contains 15 residues. From germline, CDR1 is SQVTM and CDR2 ANQGSEA. CDR3 DNA: TGCAGCGTTGGCCCCGGGGGAATCCTCACAGATACGCAGTATTTT. Translation gives CSVGPGGILTDTQYF.

This clonotype occurred many times. The V and J genes are TRBV20-1 and TRBJ1-2; 8 bases are shared with TRBD1. The junction had 5 bases not matched to a gene; V was cut back by 3 bases and J by 8 bases. Per the germline V gene, CDR1 is DFQATT and CDR2 is SNEGSKA (reference sequence). The CDR3 has 12 residues. CDR3 coding DNA: TGCAGTGCTAGGCAGGGGGCTGACGGCTACACCTTC. It encodes CSARQGADGYTF.

This clonotype was detected a few times. The V call is TRBV7-2, the J call TRBJ2-7; possibly TRBD1 for D (6 bases). This CDR3 contains 14 residues. Germline V gene sequence: CDR1 SGHTA, CDR2 FQGNSA. Trimming shortened V by 2 bases and J by 5 bases, and 13 bases separated the two germline ends. The CDR3 nucleotides are TGTGCCAGCAGCTTAACTACAGGGTCCCACGAGCAGTACTTC. This gives the protein CASSLTTGSHEQYF. Drawing the rest from reference TRBV7-2 and TRBJ2-7, the complete variable domain is GAGVSQSPSNKVTEKGKDVELRCDPISGHTALYWYRQSLGQGLEFLIYFQGNSAPDKSGLPSDRFSAERTGGSVSTLTIQRTQQEDSAVYLCASSLTTGSHEQYFGPGTRLTVT.

There are many counts of this clonotype. The rearrangement joins TRBV9 to TRBJ2-3; no clear D. Germline lookup yields CDR1 SGDLS and CDR2 YYNGEE. Trimming took 0 bases from V and 2 from J, leaving 10 bases between them. The CDR3 has 15 amino acids. CDR3 residues: CASSVGDHNTDTQYF. In DNA form, the CDR3 reads TGTGCCAGCAGCGTAGGTGACCACAACACAGATACGCAGTATTTT. Full variable domain (outside the CDR3, taken from reference TRBV9 and TRBJ2-3): DSGVTQTPKHLITATGQRVTLRCSPRSGDLSVYWYQQSLDQGLQFLIQYYNGEERAKGNILERFSAQQFPDLHSELNLSSLELGDSALYFCASSVGDHNTDTQYFGPGTRLTVL.

This clonotype occurred a few times. J is TRBJ1-6 and V is TRBV5-5, with D perhaps matching TRBD1 (6 bases). V was trimmed by 2 bases and J by 6 bases, leaving 15 bases between them. The V gene's germline CDR1 is SGHKS and CDR2 YYEKEE (reference sequence). The CDR3 extends over 16 amino acids. The DNA for the CDR3 is TGTGCCAGCAGCTTAAATCGGAGGGGGAGTAATTCACCCCTCCACTTT. Translation gives CASSLNRRGSNSPLHF. The full variable domain, completed using reference TRBV5-5 and TRBJ1-6, is DAGVTQSPTHLIKTRGQQVTLRCSPISGHKSVSWYQQVLGQGPQFIFQYYEKEERGRGNFPDRFSARQFPNYSSELNVNALLLGDSALYLCASSLNRRGSNSPLHFGNGTRLTVT.

This clonotype has a handful of counts. CDR3 nucleotides: TGTGCCAGCAGCACGGGACAGAACACTGAAGCTTTCTTT. Translated, it gives CASSTGQNTEAFF. The rearrangement links TRBV7-9 to TRBJ1-1; tentative D call: TRBD1 (6 bases). Germline lookup yields CDR1 SEHNR and CDR2 FQNEAQ (reference sequence). This CDR3 has 13 residues. The V and J ends lost 5 bases and 1 base respectively, with 8 bases between them. Full variable domain (outside the CDR3, taken from reference TRBV7-9 and TRBJ1-1): DTGVSQNPRHKITKRGQNVTFRCDPISEHNRLYWYRQTLGQGPEFLTYFQNEAQLEKSRLLSDRFSAERPKGSFSTLEIQRTEQGDSAMYLCASSTGQNTEAFFGQGTRLTVV.

This clonotype was seen at least ten times. This chain joins TRBV10-2 and TRBJ1-5; D gene uncertain. This CDR3 has 12 amino acids. The V gene's germline CDR1 is WSHSY and CDR2 SAAADI. V was clipped by 1 base and J by 9 bases, with 7 bases between them. DNA for the CDR3: TGCGCCAGCAGTGAGTTCGGTCGGCCCCAGCATTTT. Translated: CASSEFGRPQHF.

The chain joins TRBV5-1 to TRBJ2-1, with 7 nucleotides matching TRBD1. This CDR3 comprises 15 residues. Germline assignment: CDR1 SGHRS and CDR2 YFSETQ. V was pared by 4 bases and J by 4 bases, with 8 bases of the junction left unmatched. CDR3 coding DNA: TGCGCCAGCAGCCCCAACCGGGACAGATACAATGAGCAGTTCTTC. Residues: CASSPNRDRYNEQFF.

The table lists this clonotype with many counts. The CDR3 bases are TGCAGTGCTAGTCGGAGTTTGACCTTGAACACTGAAGCTTTCTTT. Translated: CSASRSLTLNTEAFF. This chain links TRBV20-1 with TRBJ1-1; D is ambiguous. Trimming removed 3 bases at V and 0 bases at J, with 14 bases between. CDR1 is DFQATT, CDR2 SNEGSKA, per germline (reference sequence). The CDR3 is made up of 15 amino acids.

This clonotype showed up just a few times. V usage is TRBV20-1 and J usage is TRBJ1-3; 7 nucleotides match TRBD1. Losses at the gene ends were 3 bases for V and 4 bases for J; bases not matched to a gene: 6. The CDR3 is 14 amino acids. Germline CDR1 is DFQATT and CDR2 is SNEGSKA (reference sequence). CDR3 DNA: TGCAGTGCTAGGGACACAGGGGTCGGAAACACCATATATTTT. This translates into CSARDTGVGNTIYF.